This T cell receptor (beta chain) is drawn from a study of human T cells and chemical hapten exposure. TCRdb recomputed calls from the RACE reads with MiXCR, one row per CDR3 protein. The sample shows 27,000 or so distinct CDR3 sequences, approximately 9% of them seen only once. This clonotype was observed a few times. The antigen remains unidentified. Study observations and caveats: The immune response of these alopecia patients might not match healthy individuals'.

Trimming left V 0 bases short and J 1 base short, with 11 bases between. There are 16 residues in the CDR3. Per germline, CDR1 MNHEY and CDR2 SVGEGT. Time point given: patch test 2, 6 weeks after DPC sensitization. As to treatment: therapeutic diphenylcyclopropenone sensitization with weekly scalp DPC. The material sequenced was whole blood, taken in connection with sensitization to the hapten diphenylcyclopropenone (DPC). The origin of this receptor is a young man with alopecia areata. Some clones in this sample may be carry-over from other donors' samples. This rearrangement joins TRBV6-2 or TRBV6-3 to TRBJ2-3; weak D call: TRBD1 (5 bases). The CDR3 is CASSYSLGRGTDTQYF. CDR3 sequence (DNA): TGTGCCAGCAGTTACTCGCTGGGGCGAGGCACAGATACGCAGTATTTT.